This TCR beta chain was obtained from a study of graft-versus-host responses after intestinal transplantation. Study as a whole: As for transplant type, recipients had multivisceral, liver-intestinal, or isolated intestinal grafts.

Tissue from the graft was processed to free its intraepithelial and lamina propria lymphocytes. The J segment lost 9 bases and the V segment lost 3 bases, leaving 9 bases of the junction unmatched. Germline V gene lookup returns CDR1 SGHKS and CDR2 YYEKEE (reference sequence). CDR3 size: 14 residues. Clones were sequenced by immunoSEQ multiplex PCR, and TCRdb holds only the in-frame ones, with some missing. The table has about 4,300 clones, 76% seen once. This clonotype was obtained from a human patient who received an intestinal transplant, so some T cells may come from the graft donor. The gene calls are TRBV5-5 and TRBJ1-1, with 9 bases aligning to TRBD1. Specimen: ileum tissue, collected around 340 days after intestinal transplantation. CDR3 coding DNA: TGTGCCAGCAGCTGGACCGGGACAGGGTCCAAAGCTTTCTTT. Encoded protein: CASSWTGTGSKAFF. The variable domain in full, with the rest retrieved from reference TRBV5-5 and TRBJ1-1, is DAGVTQSPTHLIKTRGQQVTLRCSPISGHKSVSWYQQVLGQGPQFIFQYYEKEERGRGNFPDRFSARQFPNYSSELNVNALLLGDSALYLCASSWTGTGSKAFFGQGTRLTVV.